This is a list of T cell receptor beta chains from one sample in a study of regulatory T cells in long-lasting Graves disease. TCRdb used MiXCR to reprocess the multiplex PCR reads, holding one entry per CDR3 protein. The table lists roughly 300,000 distinct CDR3 sequences, under 25% of them singletons. Here the sequenced sample was peripheral blood mononuclear cells (PBMCs), taken when the disease was refractory, from a patient treated with antithyroid drugs. The receptors here all came from a female donor with Graves disease. Each CDR3 is given with its conserved first and last residue. The D gene is left open where the match is weak. The size of a clone is reported for some rows only, either as once, few or many, or as a class for expanded clones.

d_call: TRBD2
j_call: TRBJ2-7
clone_size: once
v_call: TRBV27
cdr3_aa: CASTRFTSALTYEQYF
cdr3_nt: TGTGCCAGCACCCGCTTTACTAGCGCCTTGACCTACGAGCAGTACTTC

d_call: TRBD2
j_call: TRBJ2-5
clone_size: many
v_call: TRBV28
cdr3_aa: CASSLSSFKGGRPYF
cdr3_nt: TGTGCCAGCAGTTTAAGCTCGTTTAAGGGCGGGAGGCCGTACTTC

d_call: -
j_call: TRBJ1-1
clone_size: few
v_call: TRBV7-9
cdr3_aa: CASSPGTSTEAFF
cdr3_nt: TGTGCCAGCAGCCCTGGGACGAGCACTGAAGCTTTCTTT

d_call: -
j_call: TRBJ2-7
clone_size: -
v_call: TRBV20-1
cdr3_aa: CSARATVGGPSSYEQYF
cdr3_nt: TGCAGTGCTAGAGCCACGGTCGGGGGGCCTAGCTCCTACGAGCAGTACTTC

d_call: TRBD1
j_call: TRBJ1-2
clone_size: many
v_call: TRBV7-2
cdr3_aa: CASSTHRDRIYGYTF
cdr3_nt: TGTGCCAGCAGCACACACCGGGACAGGATCTATGGCTACACCTTC

d_call: -
j_call: TRBJ1-4
clone_size: -
v_call: TRBV28
cdr3_aa: CASSLAQGQGKLSF
cdr3_nt: TGTGCCAGCAGTTTGGCTCAGGGTCAGGGAAAACTGTCTTTT

d_call: TRBD1
j_call: TRBJ2-3
clone_size: many
v_call: TRBV30
cdr3_aa: CATPDRAHTDTQYF
cdr3_nt: TGTGCCACCCCCGACAGGGCCCACACAGATACGCAGTATTTT

d_call: -
j_call: TRBJ1-1
clone_size: many
v_call: TRBV6-2/TRBV6-3
cdr3_aa: CASSRQLNTEAFF
cdr3_nt: TGTGCCAGCAGTCGACAGCTGAACACTGAAGCTTTCTTT

d_call: -
j_call: TRBJ1-2
clone_size: many
v_call: TRBV28
cdr3_aa: CASSPTGTFYGYTF
cdr3_nt: TGTGCCAGCAGTCCCACCGGGACGTTCTATGGCTACACCTTC

d_call: -
j_call: TRBJ2-7
clone_size: many
v_call: TRBV27
cdr3_aa: CASSFSGPTGEQYF
cdr3_nt: TGTGCCAGCAGTTTCTCGGGCCCCACGGGGGAGCAGTACTTC

d_call: -
j_call: TRBJ1-1
clone_size: few
v_call: TRBV20-1
cdr3_aa: CSASRQLSTEAFF
cdr3_nt: TGCAGTGCTAGCAGACAGCTCTCCACTGAAGCTTTCTTT